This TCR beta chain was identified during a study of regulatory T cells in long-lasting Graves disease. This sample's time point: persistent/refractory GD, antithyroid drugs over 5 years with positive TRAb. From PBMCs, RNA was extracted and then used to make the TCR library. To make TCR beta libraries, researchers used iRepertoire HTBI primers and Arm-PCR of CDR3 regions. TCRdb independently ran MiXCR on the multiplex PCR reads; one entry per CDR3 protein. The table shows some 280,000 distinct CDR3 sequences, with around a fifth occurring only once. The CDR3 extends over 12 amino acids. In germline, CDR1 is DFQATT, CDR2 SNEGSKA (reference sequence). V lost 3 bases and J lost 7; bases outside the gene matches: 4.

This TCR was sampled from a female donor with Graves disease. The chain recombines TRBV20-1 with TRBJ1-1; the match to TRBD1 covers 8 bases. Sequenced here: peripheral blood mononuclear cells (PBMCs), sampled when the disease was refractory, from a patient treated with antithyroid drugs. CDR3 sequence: CSARDRVIEAFF. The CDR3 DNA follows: TGCAGTGCTAGGGACAGGGTGATTGAAGCTTTCTTT.